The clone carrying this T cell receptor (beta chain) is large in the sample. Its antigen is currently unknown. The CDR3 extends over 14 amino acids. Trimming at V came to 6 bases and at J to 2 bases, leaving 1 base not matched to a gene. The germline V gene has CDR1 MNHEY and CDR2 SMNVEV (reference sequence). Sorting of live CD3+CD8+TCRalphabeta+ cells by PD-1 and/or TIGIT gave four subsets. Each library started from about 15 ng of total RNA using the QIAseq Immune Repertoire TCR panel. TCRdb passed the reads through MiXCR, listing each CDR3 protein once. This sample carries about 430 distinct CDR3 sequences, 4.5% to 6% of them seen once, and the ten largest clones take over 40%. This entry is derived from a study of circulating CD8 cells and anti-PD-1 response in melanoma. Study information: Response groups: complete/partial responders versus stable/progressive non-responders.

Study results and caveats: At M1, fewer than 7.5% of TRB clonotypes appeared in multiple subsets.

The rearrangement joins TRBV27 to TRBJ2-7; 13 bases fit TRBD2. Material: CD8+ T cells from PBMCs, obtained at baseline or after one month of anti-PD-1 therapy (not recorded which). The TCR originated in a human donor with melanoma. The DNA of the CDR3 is TGTGCCAGCAGACTAGCGGGGGGGCCCTACGAGCAGTACTTC. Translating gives CASRLAGGPYEQYF.